This entry lists 31 T cell receptor beta chains sequenced from one sample in a study of PD-L1 blockade in urothelial cancer (dated by TCRdb to 2016 to 2017). The method behind the library was the immunoSEQ multiplex PCR assay. TCRdb mirrors the immuneACCESS table, restricted to in-frame sequences. Some clones are absent from its copies; in checked studies, under half trace to an unresolved V gene, and the reason for the others is unknown. This sample gives tens of thousands of clones in total; roughly 79% of them show up just once. Around 6% of the sample lies in the top ten. Taken with the paper, the label for time point translates to: pretreatment peripheral blood. The specimen was PBMCs, collected around atezolizumab (anti-PD-L1) treatment. Source of these receptors: a man aged 70-80 years with urothelial cancer.

The chain combines TRBV28 with TRBJ1-2, with a tentative D call TRBD1 (5 bases). CDR3 size: 17 residues. Trimming took off 3 bases at V and 7 bases at J, with 24 bases between the two ends. The V gene's germline CDR1 is MDHEN and CDR2 SYDVKM. The DNA of the CDR3 is TGTGCCAGCAGTTTTCAGGGCGAGTACTATCGGGAGTTTGGCTACACCTTC. It translates to CASSFQGEYYREFGYTF.

This chain connects TRBV19 to TRBJ2-2; 8 bases align to TRBD1. Losses at the gene ends were 8 bases for V and 7 bases for J; bases not matched to a gene: 9. Germline V gene data show CDR1 as LNHDA and CDR2 as SQIVND (reference sequence). The CDR3 is 14 residues long. The CDR3 spells CASEDRVKVGELFF. As DNA, the CDR3 is TGTGCCAGTGAGGACAGGGTGAAGGTCGGGGAGCTGTTTTTT.

The rearrangement links TRBV5-1 to TRBJ1-6, with TRBD1 matching 10 bases. The CDR3 totals 14 residues. CDR1 and CDR2 (germline): SGHRS, YFSETQ. The junction had 2 bases not matched to a gene; V was cut back by 4 bases and J by 7 bases. CDR3 nucleotide sequence: TGCGCCAGCAGCACGGGACAGGGGAATTCACCCCTCCACTTT. Protein product: CASSTGQGNSPLHF.

This clone was found once. The V call is TRBV2, the J call TRBJ1-2; D perhaps matches TRBD1 (5 bases). V lost 2 bases, J lost 4 bases, and 11 bases lay in between. The CDR3 is 14 amino acids. Germline CDR1 and CDR2: SNHLY and FYNNEI. The CDR3 loop is CASSETGGGYGYTF. DNA for the CDR3: TGTGCCAGCAGTGAAACCGGGGGTGGCTATGGCTACACCTTC.

The CDR3 DNA reads as TGCAGCGTTGAAACGGTGGGGGGGGTAGCGGGGGGCCCCGGGGAGCTGTTTTTT. Residues: CSVETVGGVAGGPGELFF. V and J are TRBV29-1 and TRBJ2-2, with 10 nucleotides matching TRBD2. The CDR3 loop spans 18 amino acids. Trimming at V came to 2 bases and at J to 6 bases, leaving 15 bases not matched to a gene. The germline V gene encodes CDR1 SQVTM and CDR2 ANQGSEA.

This chain connects TRBV28 to TRBJ2-7; D unresolved. V lost 5 bases to trimming and J lost 3 bases, with 5 bases between them. CDR1 and CDR2 (germline): MDHEN, SYDVKM. This CDR3 spans 11 amino acids. This chain's CDR3 is CASSQIYEQYF. As DNA, the CDR3 is TGTGCCAGCAGTCAGATCTACGAGCAGTACTTC.

The chain carries TRBV19 and TRBJ2-5, with D tentatively TRBD1 (7 bases). CDR1 LNHDA and CDR2 SQIVND come from the germline V gene (reference sequence). The CDR3 consists of 15 residues. The ends were cut back, 5 bases at V and 5 bases at J, with 18 bases in the middle. CDR3 DNA sequence: TGTGCCAGTAGTCCTGGCCAGGGGGGAAAGGAGACCCAGTACTTC. This sequence encodes CASSPGQGGKETQYF.

As DNA, the CDR3 is TGTGCCAGCGGAAGCCCCCCCGGGACAGCCAACACTGAAGCTTTCTTT. Protein: CASGSPPGTANTEAFF. The chain is built from TRBV2 and TRBJ1-1; TRBD1 agrees at 7 bases. Trimming removed 8 bases from V and 2 bases from J; junction bases left unmatched: 14. CDR3 length equals 16 residues. Germline CDR1 SNHLY, CDR2 FYNNEI.

The J gene is TRBJ1-2, the V gene TRBV27, with D possibly being TRBD1 (6 bases). V lost 3 bases and J 7 bases, leaving 12 bases between the germline ends. Germline CDR1 reads MNHEY; CDR2 reads SMNVEV (reference sequence). The CDR3 contains 13 residues. The CDR3 loop is CASSFQGLRGYTF. CDR3 bases: TGTGCCAGCAGTTTCCAGGGGCTACGTGGCTACACCTTC.

In its sample, this clone was seen a few times. The chain recombines TRBV18 with TRBJ2-7, with D possibly TRBD2 on 5 matching bases. Per germline, CDR1 KGHSH and CDR2 LQKENI. The CDR3 consists of 13 residues. V was trimmed by 6 bases and J by 6 bases, leaving 15 bases between them. CDR3 sequence reads: CASSSNRDREQYF. CDR3 in DNA: TGTGCCAGCTCCTCCAATCGGGATCGCGAGCAGTACTTC.

The rearrangement joins TRBV30 to TRBJ2-1, with TRBD2 matching over 9 bases. The CDR3 loop spans 21 amino acids. The V gene end was trimmed by 3 bases and the J gene end by 9 bases; junction bases not matched to a gene: 30. Germline-derived CDR1 and CDR2 are GTSNPN and SVGIG (reference sequence). CDR3: CAWRGSSGSYSEQAGSFEQFF. The CDR3, as DNA: TGTGCCTGGAGAGGAAGTAGCGGGAGTTATAGTGAGCAGGCAGGCTCCTTTGAGCAGTTCTTC.

The chain combines TRBV10-2 with TRBJ1-2; D remains unclear. The CDR3 contains 11 residues. The V gene's germline CDR1 is WSHSY and CDR2 SAAADI. V lost 3 bases and J 7 bases, leaving 6 bases between the germline ends. The CDR3 DNA is TGCGCCAGCAGTGAACGACTTGGCTACACCTTC. Encoded protein: CASSERLGYTF.

This chain uses TRBV2 with TRBJ1-4; D perhaps matches TRBD1 (6 bases). V lost 7 bases, J lost 8 bases, and 17 bases lay in between. The CDR3 loop spans 14 amino acids. Germline CDR1 reads SNHLY; CDR2 reads FYNNEI. The CDR3 here is CASNEAGVGEKLFF. CDR3 in DNA: TGTGCCAGCAATGAGGCAGGGGTAGGAGAAAAACTGTTTTTT.

This chain uses TRBV7-8 with TRBJ2-7; D possibly corresponds to TRBD2 (6 bases). In germline, CDR1 is SGHVS, CDR2 FQNEAQ. The CDR3 has 15 residues. Trimming took 5 bases from V and 5 from J, leaving 19 bases between them. The CDR3 protein is CASSLRGRQSDEQYF. The DNA of the CDR3 is TGTGCCAGCAGCCTCCGGGGGAGGCAATCCGACGAGCAGTACTTC.

V usage is TRBV19 and J usage is TRBJ2-1, with TRBD2 identical over 12 bases. V gave up 3 bases and J gave up 8 bases; unmatched junction bases: 17. The CDR3 has 19 residues. Germline CDR1 is LNHDA and CDR2 is SQIVND (reference sequence). The chain's CDR3 is CASSMVFGLTSGGLDEQFF. CDR3 DNA: TGTGCCAGTAGTATGGTTTTTGGGCTGACTAGCGGGGGATTGGATGAGCAGTTCTTC.

The rearrangement joins TRBV2 to TRBJ1-1; D call uncertain. Germline loops: CDR1 SNHLY, CDR2 FYNNEI. The CDR3 loop spans 14 amino acids. V lost 3 bases, J lost 1 base, and 9 bases lay in between. CDR3 coding DNA: TGTGCCAGCAGTGAGCGAGCTAAGAACACTGAAGCTTTCTTT. Translation: CASSERAKNTEAFF.

V usage is TRBV6-6 and J usage is TRBJ2-1; 10 bases agree with TRBD1. CDR1 and CDR2 (germline): MNHNY, SVGAGI (reference sequence). V lost 6 bases, J lost 4 bases, and 9 bases stayed unmatched. The CDR3 has 16 amino acids. The CDR3 loop reads CASRNRDRGLYNEQFF. The CDR3 DNA follows: TGTGCCAGCAGAAACCGGGACAGGGGTTTATACAATGAGCAGTTCTTC.

The V and J genes are TRBV6-1 and TRBJ1-2; no firm D call. CDR3 size: 14 residues. V lost 1 base to trimming and J lost 0 bases, with 6 bases between them. In germline, CDR1 is MNHNS, CDR2 SASEGT. CDR3 DNA sequence: TGTGCCAGCAGTGAAGGTTTAGCTAACTATGGCTACACCTTC. Protein product: CASSEGLANYGYTF.

This clone was counted between two and nine times. The J gene is TRBJ1-4, the V gene TRBV30; TRBD1 matches 8 bases. J gave up 7 bases and V 3 bases, and 4 bases lay outside the gene matches. Germline loops: CDR1 GTSNPN, CDR2 SVGIG (reference sequence). CDR3 length: 13 residues. The CDR3 sequence is CAWRGTGIEKLFF. The CDR3 nucleotides read TGTGCCTGGAGAGGGACAGGAATTGAAAAACTGTTTTTT. The full variable domain, in which reference TRBV30 and TRBJ1-4 provide the parts outside the CDR3, is SQTIHQWPATLVQPVGSPLSLECTVEGTSNPNLYWYRQAAGRGLQLLFYSVGIGQISSEVPQNLSASRPQDRQFILSSKKLLLSDSGFYLCAWRGTGIEKLFFGSGTQLSVL.

This clone was counted a few times. The chain couples TRBV5-4 to TRBJ2-3, with 8 bases that match TRBD2. The CDR3 loop spans 15 amino acids. Unmatched junction bases numbered 9, after V lost 4 bases and J lost 5 bases. Germline CDR1 is SGHNT and CDR2 is YYREEE (reference sequence). The CDR3 here is CASSPGGGQGDTQYF. For the CDR3, the DNA is TGTGCCAGCAGCCCCGGGGGGGGGCAAGGAGATACGCAGTATTTT.

In its sample, this clone was seen once. The rearrangement uses TRBV19 and TRBJ1-6; 9 bases match TRBD1. The CDR3 runs to 16 residues. V dropped 5 bases and J dropped 7; count of bases not matched to a gene: 9. CDR1 and CDR2 from the germline V gene are LNHDA and SQIVND (reference sequence). This CDR3 reads CASSPPDRGENSPLHF. Here the CDR3 DNA reads TGTGCCAGTAGTCCGCCGGACAGGGGCGAGAATTCACCCCTCCACTTT. Variable domain in full (rest from reference TRBV19 and TRBJ1-6): DGGITQSPKYLFRKEGQNVTLSCEQNLNHDAMYWYRQDPGQGLRLIYYSQIVNDFQKGDIAEGYSVSREKKESFPLTVTSAQKNPTAFYLCASSPPDRGENSPLHFGNGTRLTVT.

The gene calls are TRBV7-8 and TRBJ2-1, with 11 bases lining up with TRBD2. This CDR3 has 15 residues. The germline gives CDR1 SGHVS, CDR2 FQNEAQ. After removal of 4 bases from V and 9 bases from J, the junction contained 8 bases not matched to a gene. The CDR3 region has the DNA TGTGCCAGCAGCTCCGCACTAGCGGGAGCGAGTGAGCAGTTCTTC. It translates to CASSSALAGASEQFF.

This chain joins TRBV7-2 and TRBJ2-5; tentatively, D is TRBD1 (6 bases). In germline, CDR1 is SGHTA, CDR2 FQGNSA. V lost 1 base to trimming and J lost 5 bases, with 11 bases between them. This CDR3 has 14 amino acids. The CDR3 region has the DNA TGTGCCAGCAGCTTAGGGGGGCGCGGGGAGACCCAGTACTTC. Translating gives CASSLGGRGETQYF.

CDR3 loop: CASSLGLAGRRYEQYF. The CDR3 DNA sequence: TGTGCCAGCAGCTTAGGGCTAGCGGGGAGAAGGTACGAGCAGTACTTC. The chain carries TRBV13 and TRBJ2-7, with 9 nucleotides matching TRBD2. This CDR3 has 16 amino acids. V gave up 0 bases and J gave up 4 bases; unmatched junction bases: 7. The germline CDR1 and CDR2 sequences are PRHDT and FYEKMQ (reference sequence).

This chain connects TRBV2 to TRBJ1-1; 8 bases line up with TRBD1. The CDR3 is made up of 12 amino acids. Trimming took 6 bases from V and 6 from J; bases not matched to a gene: 3. CDR1 and CDR2 from the germline V gene are SNHLY and FYNNEI. Here the CDR3 DNA reads TGTGCCAGCAGAAGACAGGGGCCTGAAGCTTTCTTT. Its translation is CASRRQGPEAFF.

This rearrangement joins TRBV9 to TRBJ2-2, with D hard to call. The CDR3 is 15 residues long. Per germline, CDR1 SGDLS and CDR2 YYNGEE. Trimming removed 1 base from V and 4 bases from J, with 11 bases in between. CDR3: CASSVLASSTGELFF. The CDR3 DNA reads as TGTGCCAGCAGCGTATTAGCTTCGAGCACCGGGGAGCTGTTTTTT.

The chain recombines TRBV27 with TRBJ1-2; 8 nucleotides line up with TRBD1. CDR1 MNHEY and CDR2 SMNVEV come from the germline V gene (reference sequence). The CDR3 is made up of 13 amino acids. Trimming cost V 3 bases and J 10 bases; bases outside gene matches: 7. The DNA for the CDR3 is TGTGCCAGCAGTTTCTCACAGGGGGACTACTACACCTTC. The encoded protein is CASSFSQGDYYTF.

The V and J genes are TRBV7-3 and TRBJ2-1; 7 positions agree with TRBD2. The CDR3 spans 16 residues. V dropped 4 bases and J dropped 0; count of bases not matched to a gene: 6. Germline-derived CDR1 and CDR2 are SGHTA and FQGTGA. CDR3 DNA sequence: TGTGCCAGCAGCTCTAGCGGACCTAGCTCCTACAATGAGCAGTTCTTC. Its protein product is CASSSSGPSSYNEQFF.

This clone appeared a few times. This sequence joins TRBV6-6 and TRBJ1-2; D uncertain. V lost 6 bases to trimming and J lost 0 bases, with 5 bases between them. The germline gives CDR1 MNHNY, CDR2 SVGAGI (reference sequence). The CDR3 sequence is 12 residues long. The CDR3 is CASSISNYGYTF. CDR3 sequence (DNA): TGTGCCAGCAGCATTTCTAACTATGGCTACACCTTC.

This chain connects TRBV18 to TRBJ1-2; 10 bases align to TRBD1. This CDR3 has 14 amino acids. Trimming removed 3 bases from V and 5 bases from J; junction bases left unmatched: 3. CDR1 is KGHSH, CDR2 LQKENI, per germline. CDR3 sequence: CASSPGGQGYGYTF. CDR3 coding DNA: TGTGCCAGCTCACCCGGGGGACAGGGGTATGGCTACACCTTC.

This chain links TRBV7-9 with TRBJ1-5, with D perhaps TRBD1 (5 bases). The V and J ends lost 5 bases and 10 bases respectively, with 15 bases between them. The CDR3 covers 13 residues. Germline CDR1 SEHNR, CDR2 FQNEAQ (reference sequence). CDR3: CASSPGGIRPQHF. The CDR3 region has the DNA TGTGCCAGCAGCCCCGGGGGGATTCGACCCCAGCATTTT.